This TCR beta chain emerged from a study of cytomegalovirus exposure and HLA in healthy donors. Findings and caveats of the study: An analysis that was carried out later associated 16,000 or so TCR beta sequences with HLA alleles at 0.05 false discovery rate. Cytomegalovirus-associated status was assigned to roughly 160 TCR beta chains. TCR beta chain V- and J-gene trimming was linked, in a later analysis, to a missense variant in DCLRE1C. In vitro checks showed that a few CMV-associated chains really do target CMV antigens.

About this clone itself: Its target is unknown.

The CDR3 is made up of 15 amino acids. V lost 6 bases to trimming and J lost 4 bases; unmatched junction nucleotides: 9. CDR1 MNHNS and CDR2 SASEGT come from the germline V gene. Primers: 60 Vbeta forward and 13 Jbeta reverse. Sequenced by immunoSEQ multiplex PCR; TCRdb stores in-frame clones only, minus some. The table includes some 200,000 clones, 82% detected once. The TCR was taken from a middle-aged woman in good health and CMV-seronegative. The J gene is TRBJ1-2, the V gene TRBV6-1; TRBD1 matches 9 bases. What was sequenced was PBMCs. DNA of the CDR3: TGTGCCAGCAGCCCGGGACAGGGAAGTGGCTATGGCTACACCTTC. Encoded protein: CASSPGQGSGYGYTF.